The subject of this entry is one T cell receptor (beta chain). Its antigen is unknown. The CDR3 runs 13 residues. The V gene lost 4 bases and the J gene lost 5 bases, with 12 bases spanning the gap. In germline, CDR1 is SNHLY, CDR2 FYNNEI. This entry comes from a study of CD8 T cells in ankylosing spondylitis. Study conclusions and caveats: Some of the motif variants had earlier been found in reactive arthritis patients' fluid and blood. There was a TCR beta motif, made of eight highly homologous variants, that appeared characteristic of ankylosing spondylitis blood. In peripheral blood, disease-linked CD8+ clones occurred at relatively low frequencies. It was reported that disease-linked clones were significantly enriched in matched ankylosing spondylitis synovial fluid.

Making the TCR beta libraries involved quantitative 5'-RACE with molecular barcodes. Via MiXCR, TCRdb re-called the 5' RACE reads, giving one row per CDR3 protein. The table lists approximately 440,000 distinct CDR3 sequences, under 20% of them singletons, with approximately 0.97% in the top ten. V gene TRBV2 combines with J gene TRBJ2-7; D not resolved. The receptor was derived from a male donor with ankylosing spondylitis. Specimen: blood, either unsorted or a sorted T cell fraction (not recorded which). CDR3 protein: CASSVLFADEQYF. CDR3 DNA sequence: TGTGCCAGCAGTGTTTTATTTGCGGACGAGCAGTACTTC.